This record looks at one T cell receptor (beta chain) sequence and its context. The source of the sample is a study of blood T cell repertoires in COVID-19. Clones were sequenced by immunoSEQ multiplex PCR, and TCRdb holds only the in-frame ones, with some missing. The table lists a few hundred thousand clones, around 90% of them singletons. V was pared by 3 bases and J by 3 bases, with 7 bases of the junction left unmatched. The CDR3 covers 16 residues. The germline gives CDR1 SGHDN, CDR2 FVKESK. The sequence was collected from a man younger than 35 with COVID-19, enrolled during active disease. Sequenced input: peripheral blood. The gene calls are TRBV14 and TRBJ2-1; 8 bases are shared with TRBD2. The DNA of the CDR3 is TGTGCCAGCAGCCAGGCCGGGACTAGGGACTACAATGAGCAGTTCTTC. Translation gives CASSQAGTRDYNEQFF.